The subject of this entry is one T cell receptor (beta chain). TCRdb's copy holds only in-frame clones and misses some; the assay was immunoSEQ multiplex PCR. Of tens of thousands of clones detected, roughly 92% appear once; the ten largest clones hold less than 2%. The CDR3 spans 14 residues. CDR1 and CDR2 (germline): KGHSH, LQKENI. V gave up 3 bases and J gave up 4 bases, with 10 bases separating them. The data derive from a study of T cell changes during pregnancy in multiple sclerosis. This sample comprised peripheral blood, obtained in the second trimester of pregnancy. The sequence derives from a female donor with multiple sclerosis, enrolled in a pregnancy study. The chain carries TRBV18 and TRBJ2-1; TRBD1 is a possible D gene (5 bases). CDR3 nucleotides: TGTGCCAGCTCACCGAGGACACATTACAATGAGCAGTTCTTC. Protein sequence: CASSPRTHYNEQFF.